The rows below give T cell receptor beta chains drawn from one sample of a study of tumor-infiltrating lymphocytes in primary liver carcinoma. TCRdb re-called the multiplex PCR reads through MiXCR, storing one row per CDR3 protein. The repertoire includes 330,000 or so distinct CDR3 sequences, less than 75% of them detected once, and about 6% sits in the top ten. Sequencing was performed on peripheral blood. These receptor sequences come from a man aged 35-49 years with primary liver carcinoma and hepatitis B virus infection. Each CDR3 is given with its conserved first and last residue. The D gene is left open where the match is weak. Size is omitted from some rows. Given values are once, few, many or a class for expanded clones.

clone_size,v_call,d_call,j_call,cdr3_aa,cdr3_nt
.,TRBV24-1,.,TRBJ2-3,CATSAQVADTQYF,TGTGCCACCAGTGCCCAGGTGGCAGATACGCAGTATTTT
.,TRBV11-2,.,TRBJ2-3,CASSLGQTGRDTHYF,TGTGCCAGCAGCTTAGGCCAAACAGGGAGAGATACGCATTATTTT
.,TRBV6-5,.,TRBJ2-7,CASSYSWDMEYEQYF,TGTGCCAGCAGTTACTCCTGGGACATGGAGTACGAGCAGTACTTC
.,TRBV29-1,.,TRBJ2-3,CSVETRDTGSDTQYF,TGCAGCGTTGAAACCCGGGACACGGGGTCGGATACGCAGTATTTT
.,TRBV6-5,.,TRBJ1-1,CASSYSSFGGHTEAFF,TGTGCCAGCAGTTACTCGAGTTTTGGGGGTCATACTGAAGCTTTCTTT
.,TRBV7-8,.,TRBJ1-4,CVSSPTGIGGEKLFF,TGTGTCAGCAGCCCGACGGGGATTGGCGGTGAAAAACTGTTTTTT
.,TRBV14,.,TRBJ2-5,CVSSSQETQYF,TGTGTCAGCAGCTCGCAAGAGACCCAGTACTTC
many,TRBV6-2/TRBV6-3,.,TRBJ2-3,CASSYSSTGRGHTQYF,TGTGCCAGCAGTTACTCTTCCACGGGGCGCGGACATACGCAGTATTTT
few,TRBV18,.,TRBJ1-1,CASSPPPKGAEAFF,TGTGCCAGCTCACCACCGCCGAAGGGAGCTGAAGCTTTCTTT
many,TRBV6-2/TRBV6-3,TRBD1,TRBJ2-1,CASSYSVHGITGGSFFSYEQFF,TGTGCCAGCAGTTACTCCGTGCATGGAATTACAGGGGGCAGTTTTTTTTCGTATGAGCAGTTCTTC
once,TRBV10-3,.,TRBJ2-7,CAISEPRASYVQYF,TGTGCCATCAGTGAGCCTAGAGCTTCGTACGTGCAGTACTTC
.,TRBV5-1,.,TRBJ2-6,CASSLGGSDSGANVLTF,TGCGCCAGCAGCTTAGGGGGGTCCGACTCTGGGGCCAACGTCCTGACTTTC
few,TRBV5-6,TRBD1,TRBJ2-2,CASSLGTGATGELFF,TGTGCCAGCAGCTTGGGAACAGGGGCCACCGGGGAGCTGTTTTTT
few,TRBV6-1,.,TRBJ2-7,CASTREGVTYEQYF,TGTGCCAGCACCAGGGAAGGGGTGACCTACGAGCAGTACTTC
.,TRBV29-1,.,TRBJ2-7,CSVRDNSYEQHF,TGCAGTGTCCGGGACAACTCCTACGAGCAGCACTTC
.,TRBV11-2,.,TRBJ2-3,CASSLDRGRLGGTQYF,TGTGCCAGCAGCTTAGATCGGGGTCGACTAGGAGGTACGCAGTATTTT
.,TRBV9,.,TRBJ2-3,CASSVGAALSTDTQYF,TGTGCCAGCAGCGTAGGGGCAGCCCTTAGCACAGATACGCAGTATTTT
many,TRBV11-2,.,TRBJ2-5,CASARDEEIQYF,TGTGCCAGCGCCAGGGACGAAGAGATCCAGTACTTC
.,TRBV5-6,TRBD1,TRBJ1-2,CASSSNLDREYGYTF,TGTGCCAGCAGCTCCAATCTAGACAGGGAGTATGGCTACACCTTC